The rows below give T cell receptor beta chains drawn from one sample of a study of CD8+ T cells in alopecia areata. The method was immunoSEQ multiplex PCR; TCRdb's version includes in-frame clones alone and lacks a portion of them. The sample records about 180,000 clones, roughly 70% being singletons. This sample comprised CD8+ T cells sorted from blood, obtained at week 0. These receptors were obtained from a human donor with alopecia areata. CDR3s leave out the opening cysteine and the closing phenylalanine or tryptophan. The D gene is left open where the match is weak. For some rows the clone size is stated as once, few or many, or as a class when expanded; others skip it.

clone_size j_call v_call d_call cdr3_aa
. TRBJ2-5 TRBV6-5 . ASSQGDLSQETQY
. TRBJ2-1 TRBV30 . AWSVVTGQF
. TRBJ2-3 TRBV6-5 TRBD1 ASSQGGGDTDTQY
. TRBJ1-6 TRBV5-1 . ASSAAVPYSPLH
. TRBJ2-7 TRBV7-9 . ASSGGGETAQY
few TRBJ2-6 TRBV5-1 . ASSLDSSGANVLT
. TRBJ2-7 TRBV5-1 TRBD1 ASRRGQGDDEQY
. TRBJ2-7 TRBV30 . AWGSNSYEQY
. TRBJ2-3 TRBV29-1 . SVDPGVTQY
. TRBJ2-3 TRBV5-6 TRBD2 ASSLFSGGAGDTQY
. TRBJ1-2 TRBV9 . ASIRSYGYT
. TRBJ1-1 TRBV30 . AWSPANTEAF
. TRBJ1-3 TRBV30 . AWSEGNTIY
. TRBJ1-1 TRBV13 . ASTGGAGNTEAF
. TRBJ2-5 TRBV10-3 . AINGDYFPGGQETQY
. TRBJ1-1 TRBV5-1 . ASRVGTEAF
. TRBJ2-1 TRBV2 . ARRGDGNEQF
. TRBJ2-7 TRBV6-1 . ATIRTGNYEQY
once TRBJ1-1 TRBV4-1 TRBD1 ASSQDQGASEAF
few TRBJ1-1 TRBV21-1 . ASSTPGAENTEAF
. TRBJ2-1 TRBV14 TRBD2 ASTPLRGASYNEQF
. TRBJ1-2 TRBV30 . AWSVNGGYGYT
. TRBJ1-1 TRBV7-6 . ASSSGAGSNTEAF
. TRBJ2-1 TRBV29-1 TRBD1 SVELGTGNNEQF
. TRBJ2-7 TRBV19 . ATSVTGREQY
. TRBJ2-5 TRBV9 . ASSVEETGQETQY
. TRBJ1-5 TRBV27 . ASSLLAGFGDQH
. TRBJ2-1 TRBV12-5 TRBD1 ASSGDRNNEQF
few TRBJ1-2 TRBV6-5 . ASGQGLGGYT
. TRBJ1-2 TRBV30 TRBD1 AWRRTGGYYGYT
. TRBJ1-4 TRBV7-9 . ASSTDTRMQTNEKLF
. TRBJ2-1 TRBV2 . ASSLGTRRGNEQF
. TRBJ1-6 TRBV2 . ARRARGSYNSPLH
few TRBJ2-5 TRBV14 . ASSQALGGTQY
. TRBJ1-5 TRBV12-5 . ASGRQTGNQPQH